This T cell receptor (beta chain) was sequenced in a study of molecular identifiers for immune sequencing clone quantification. General observations from the study: Clonotypes surpassing 20 RNA copies contained over 99% of effector molecules, versus under 1% in naive cells.

Via MiXCR, TCRdb re-called the PCR reads, giving one row per CDR3 protein. Of more than 450,000 distinct CDR3 sequences detected, over 20% appear once; the ten largest clones hold about 0.84%. V lost 3 bases to trimming and J lost 0 bases; unmatched junction nucleotides: 3. The CDR3 is 16 amino acids. From germline, CDR1 is MRHNA and CDR2 SNTAGT. As to this clonotype: Its target is unknown.

The chain recombines TRBV6-4 with TRBJ2-3; 10 bases map to TRBD2. The receptor comes from a human donor in good health. Some libraries in this study had Jurkat cell RNA spiked in. The sample consisted of naive CD8+ T cells from blood, with Jurkat cell RNA spiked in. Stated subset: FACS-sorted CD8+CD4-CCR7+CD45RA+ naive T cells. CDR3 coding DNA: TGTGCCAGCAGTGATCAGCGGGGGGGAAGCACAGATACGCAGTATTTT. Translation: CASSDQRGGSTDTQYF.